The 3 T cell receptor beta chains below were found in one sample sequenced in a study of cytomegalovirus exposure and HLA in healthy donors (dated by TCRdb to the late 2010s). The library was produced with the immunoSEQ multiplex PCR assay. A mixture of 60 forward primers for TCR Vbeta segments and 13 reverse primers for TCR Jbeta segments was used in the multiplex PCR. TCRdb provides this immuneACCESS table in a form limited to in-frame rearrangements. Some clones are lacking; in checked studies, under half of them reflect an unresolved V gene, and why the rest are absent is not known. The table held for this sample gives 60,000 to 75,000 clones. Of the sample, roughly 1.7% is held by the ten largest clones. The sequenced material came from PBMCs. The receptors derive from a woman between 25 and 40 years old in good health and CMV-seronegative.

This chain links TRBV5-4 with TRBJ2-1; D gene uncertain. V was trimmed by 3 bases and J by 5 bases, leaving 9 bases between them. The CDR3 totals 13 residues. CDR1 is SGHNT and CDR2 is YYREEE in the germline V gene (reference sequence). CDR3 sequence (DNA): TGTGCCAGCAGCTCAGAGGAGAACAATGAGCAGTTCTTC. This translates into CASSSEENNEQFF.

The chain carries TRBV14 and TRBJ2-1, with a weak D call TRBD2 (5 bases). Trimming shortened V by 5 bases and J by 9 bases, and 11 bases separated the two germline ends. Germline assignment: CDR1 SGHDN and CDR2 FVKESK. The CDR3 spans 12 residues. CDR3 DNA sequence: TGTGCCAGCAGCGGAGGACGGGCTGAGCAGTTCTTC. It encodes CASSGGRAEQFF.

Turning to this clone: A read error may account for a junction end that differs from germline. The chain links TRBV7-7 to TRBJ2-7; the match to TRBD1 covers 10 bases. This CDR3 is built from 13 residues. Per the germline V gene, CDR1 is SSHAT and CDR2 is FNYEAQ (reference sequence). The CDR3 protein is CASSYGQGGEQYF. The CDR3 DNA reads TGTGCTAGCAGCTACGGACAGGGGGGAGAGCAGTACTTC.